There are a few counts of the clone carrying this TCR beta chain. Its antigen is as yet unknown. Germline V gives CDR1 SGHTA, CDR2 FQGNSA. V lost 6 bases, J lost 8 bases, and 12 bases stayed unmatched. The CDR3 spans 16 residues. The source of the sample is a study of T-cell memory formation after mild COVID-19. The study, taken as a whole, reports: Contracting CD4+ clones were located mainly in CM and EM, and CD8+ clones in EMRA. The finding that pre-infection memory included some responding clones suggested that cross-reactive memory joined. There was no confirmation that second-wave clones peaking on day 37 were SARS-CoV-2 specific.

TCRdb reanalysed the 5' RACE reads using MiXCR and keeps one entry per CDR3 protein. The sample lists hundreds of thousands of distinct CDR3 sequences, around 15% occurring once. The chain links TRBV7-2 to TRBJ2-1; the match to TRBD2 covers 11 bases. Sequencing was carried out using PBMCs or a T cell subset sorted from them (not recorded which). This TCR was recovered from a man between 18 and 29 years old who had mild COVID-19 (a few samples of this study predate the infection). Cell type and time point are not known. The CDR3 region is CASRPSGTSGYDEQFF. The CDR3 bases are TGTGCCAGCAGGCCTTCCGGGACTAGCGGATACGATGAGCAGTTCTTC.